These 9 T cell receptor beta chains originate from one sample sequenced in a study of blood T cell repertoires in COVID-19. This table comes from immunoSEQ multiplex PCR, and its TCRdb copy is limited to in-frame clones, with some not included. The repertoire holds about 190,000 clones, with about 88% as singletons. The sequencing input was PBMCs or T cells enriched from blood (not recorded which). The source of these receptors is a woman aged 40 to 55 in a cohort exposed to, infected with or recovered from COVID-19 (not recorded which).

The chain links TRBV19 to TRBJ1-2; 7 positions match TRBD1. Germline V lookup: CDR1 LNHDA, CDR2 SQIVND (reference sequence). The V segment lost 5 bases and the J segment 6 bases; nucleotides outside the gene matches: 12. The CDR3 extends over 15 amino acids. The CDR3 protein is CASSAKTGLRNGYTF. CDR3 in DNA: TGTGCCAGTAGTGCAAAGACAGGGCTCAGGAATGGCTACACCTTC.

CDR3: CASSSYRTSSADTQYF. CDR3 coding DNA: TGTGCCAGCAGCTCCTATAGGACTAGCTCGGCAGATACGCAGTATTTT. The chain recombines TRBV5-4 with TRBJ2-3; 8 bases are a match to TRBD2. This CDR3 comprises 16 residues. The germline CDR1 and CDR2 sequences are SGHNT and YYREEE (reference sequence). The V segment lost 3 bases and the J segment 4 bases; nucleotides outside the gene matches: 10. Full variable domain (rest looked up from reference TRBV5-4 and TRBJ2-3): ETGVTQSPTHLIKTRGQQVTLRCSSQSGHNTVSWYQQALGQGPQFIFQYYREEENGRGNFPPRFSGLQFPNYSSELNVNALELDDSALYLCASSSYRTSSADTQYFGPGTRLTVL.

CDR3 region: CASSLFRGSGRAGSYEQYF. The CDR3 DNA follows: TGTGCCAGCAGTTTATTCCGGGGTAGCGGGAGGGCCGGGTCCTACGAGCAGTACTTC. V is TRBV28 and J is TRBJ2-7; 11 bases map to TRBD2. The CDR3 contains 19 residues. Unmatched junction bases numbered 12, after V lost 1 base and J lost 1 base. Germline V CDR1 and CDR2: MDHEN, SYDVKM.

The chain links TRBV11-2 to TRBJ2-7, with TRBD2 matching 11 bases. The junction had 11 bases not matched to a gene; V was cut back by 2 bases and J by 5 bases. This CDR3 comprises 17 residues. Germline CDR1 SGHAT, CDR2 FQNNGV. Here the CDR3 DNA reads TGTGCCAGCAGCTTATTCTCTAGCGGGGGGTTTCTCCACGAGCAGTACTTC. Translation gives CASSLFSSGGFLHEQYF.

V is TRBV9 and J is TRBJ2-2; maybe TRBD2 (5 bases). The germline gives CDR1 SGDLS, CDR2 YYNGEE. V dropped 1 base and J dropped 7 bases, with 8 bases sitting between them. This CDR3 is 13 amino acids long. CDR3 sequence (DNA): TGTGCCAGCAGCGTAAATCGGGGCGGGGAGCTGTTTTTT. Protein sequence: CASSVNRGGELFF.

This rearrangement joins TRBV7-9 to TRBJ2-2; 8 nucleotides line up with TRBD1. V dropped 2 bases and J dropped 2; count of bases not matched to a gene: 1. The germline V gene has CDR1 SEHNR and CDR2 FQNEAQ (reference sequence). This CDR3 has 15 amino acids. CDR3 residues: CASSLTGGNTGELFF. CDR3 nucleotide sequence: TGTGCCAGCAGCTTAACAGGGGGAAACACCGGGGAGCTGTTTTTT.

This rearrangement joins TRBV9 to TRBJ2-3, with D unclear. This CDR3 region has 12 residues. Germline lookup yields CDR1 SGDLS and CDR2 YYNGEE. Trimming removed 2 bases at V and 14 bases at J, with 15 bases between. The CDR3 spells CASSVPATQLYF. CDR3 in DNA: TGTGCCAGCAGCGTTCCCGCCACCCAACTGTATTTT.

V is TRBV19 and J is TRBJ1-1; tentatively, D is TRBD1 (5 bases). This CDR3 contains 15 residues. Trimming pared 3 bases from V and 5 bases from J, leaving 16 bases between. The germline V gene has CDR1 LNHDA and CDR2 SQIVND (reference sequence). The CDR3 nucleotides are TGTGCCAGTAGTATCGCCAGGGATCCGAGAACTGAAGCTTTCTTT. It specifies CASSIARDPRTEAFF.

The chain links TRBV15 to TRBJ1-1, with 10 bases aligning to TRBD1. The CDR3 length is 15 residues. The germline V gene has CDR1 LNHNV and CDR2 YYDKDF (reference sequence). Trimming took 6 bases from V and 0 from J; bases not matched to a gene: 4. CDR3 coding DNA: TGTGCCACCAGAGGGACAGGGGATGTGAACACTGAAGCTTTCTTT. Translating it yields CATRGTGDVNTEAFF. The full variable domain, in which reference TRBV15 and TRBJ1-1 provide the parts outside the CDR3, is DAMVIQNPRYQVTQFGKPVTLSCSQTLNHNVMYWYQQKSSQAPKLLFHYYDKDFNNEADTPDNFQSRRPNTSFCFLDIRSPGLGDTAMYLCATRGTGDVNTEAFFGQGTRLTVV.